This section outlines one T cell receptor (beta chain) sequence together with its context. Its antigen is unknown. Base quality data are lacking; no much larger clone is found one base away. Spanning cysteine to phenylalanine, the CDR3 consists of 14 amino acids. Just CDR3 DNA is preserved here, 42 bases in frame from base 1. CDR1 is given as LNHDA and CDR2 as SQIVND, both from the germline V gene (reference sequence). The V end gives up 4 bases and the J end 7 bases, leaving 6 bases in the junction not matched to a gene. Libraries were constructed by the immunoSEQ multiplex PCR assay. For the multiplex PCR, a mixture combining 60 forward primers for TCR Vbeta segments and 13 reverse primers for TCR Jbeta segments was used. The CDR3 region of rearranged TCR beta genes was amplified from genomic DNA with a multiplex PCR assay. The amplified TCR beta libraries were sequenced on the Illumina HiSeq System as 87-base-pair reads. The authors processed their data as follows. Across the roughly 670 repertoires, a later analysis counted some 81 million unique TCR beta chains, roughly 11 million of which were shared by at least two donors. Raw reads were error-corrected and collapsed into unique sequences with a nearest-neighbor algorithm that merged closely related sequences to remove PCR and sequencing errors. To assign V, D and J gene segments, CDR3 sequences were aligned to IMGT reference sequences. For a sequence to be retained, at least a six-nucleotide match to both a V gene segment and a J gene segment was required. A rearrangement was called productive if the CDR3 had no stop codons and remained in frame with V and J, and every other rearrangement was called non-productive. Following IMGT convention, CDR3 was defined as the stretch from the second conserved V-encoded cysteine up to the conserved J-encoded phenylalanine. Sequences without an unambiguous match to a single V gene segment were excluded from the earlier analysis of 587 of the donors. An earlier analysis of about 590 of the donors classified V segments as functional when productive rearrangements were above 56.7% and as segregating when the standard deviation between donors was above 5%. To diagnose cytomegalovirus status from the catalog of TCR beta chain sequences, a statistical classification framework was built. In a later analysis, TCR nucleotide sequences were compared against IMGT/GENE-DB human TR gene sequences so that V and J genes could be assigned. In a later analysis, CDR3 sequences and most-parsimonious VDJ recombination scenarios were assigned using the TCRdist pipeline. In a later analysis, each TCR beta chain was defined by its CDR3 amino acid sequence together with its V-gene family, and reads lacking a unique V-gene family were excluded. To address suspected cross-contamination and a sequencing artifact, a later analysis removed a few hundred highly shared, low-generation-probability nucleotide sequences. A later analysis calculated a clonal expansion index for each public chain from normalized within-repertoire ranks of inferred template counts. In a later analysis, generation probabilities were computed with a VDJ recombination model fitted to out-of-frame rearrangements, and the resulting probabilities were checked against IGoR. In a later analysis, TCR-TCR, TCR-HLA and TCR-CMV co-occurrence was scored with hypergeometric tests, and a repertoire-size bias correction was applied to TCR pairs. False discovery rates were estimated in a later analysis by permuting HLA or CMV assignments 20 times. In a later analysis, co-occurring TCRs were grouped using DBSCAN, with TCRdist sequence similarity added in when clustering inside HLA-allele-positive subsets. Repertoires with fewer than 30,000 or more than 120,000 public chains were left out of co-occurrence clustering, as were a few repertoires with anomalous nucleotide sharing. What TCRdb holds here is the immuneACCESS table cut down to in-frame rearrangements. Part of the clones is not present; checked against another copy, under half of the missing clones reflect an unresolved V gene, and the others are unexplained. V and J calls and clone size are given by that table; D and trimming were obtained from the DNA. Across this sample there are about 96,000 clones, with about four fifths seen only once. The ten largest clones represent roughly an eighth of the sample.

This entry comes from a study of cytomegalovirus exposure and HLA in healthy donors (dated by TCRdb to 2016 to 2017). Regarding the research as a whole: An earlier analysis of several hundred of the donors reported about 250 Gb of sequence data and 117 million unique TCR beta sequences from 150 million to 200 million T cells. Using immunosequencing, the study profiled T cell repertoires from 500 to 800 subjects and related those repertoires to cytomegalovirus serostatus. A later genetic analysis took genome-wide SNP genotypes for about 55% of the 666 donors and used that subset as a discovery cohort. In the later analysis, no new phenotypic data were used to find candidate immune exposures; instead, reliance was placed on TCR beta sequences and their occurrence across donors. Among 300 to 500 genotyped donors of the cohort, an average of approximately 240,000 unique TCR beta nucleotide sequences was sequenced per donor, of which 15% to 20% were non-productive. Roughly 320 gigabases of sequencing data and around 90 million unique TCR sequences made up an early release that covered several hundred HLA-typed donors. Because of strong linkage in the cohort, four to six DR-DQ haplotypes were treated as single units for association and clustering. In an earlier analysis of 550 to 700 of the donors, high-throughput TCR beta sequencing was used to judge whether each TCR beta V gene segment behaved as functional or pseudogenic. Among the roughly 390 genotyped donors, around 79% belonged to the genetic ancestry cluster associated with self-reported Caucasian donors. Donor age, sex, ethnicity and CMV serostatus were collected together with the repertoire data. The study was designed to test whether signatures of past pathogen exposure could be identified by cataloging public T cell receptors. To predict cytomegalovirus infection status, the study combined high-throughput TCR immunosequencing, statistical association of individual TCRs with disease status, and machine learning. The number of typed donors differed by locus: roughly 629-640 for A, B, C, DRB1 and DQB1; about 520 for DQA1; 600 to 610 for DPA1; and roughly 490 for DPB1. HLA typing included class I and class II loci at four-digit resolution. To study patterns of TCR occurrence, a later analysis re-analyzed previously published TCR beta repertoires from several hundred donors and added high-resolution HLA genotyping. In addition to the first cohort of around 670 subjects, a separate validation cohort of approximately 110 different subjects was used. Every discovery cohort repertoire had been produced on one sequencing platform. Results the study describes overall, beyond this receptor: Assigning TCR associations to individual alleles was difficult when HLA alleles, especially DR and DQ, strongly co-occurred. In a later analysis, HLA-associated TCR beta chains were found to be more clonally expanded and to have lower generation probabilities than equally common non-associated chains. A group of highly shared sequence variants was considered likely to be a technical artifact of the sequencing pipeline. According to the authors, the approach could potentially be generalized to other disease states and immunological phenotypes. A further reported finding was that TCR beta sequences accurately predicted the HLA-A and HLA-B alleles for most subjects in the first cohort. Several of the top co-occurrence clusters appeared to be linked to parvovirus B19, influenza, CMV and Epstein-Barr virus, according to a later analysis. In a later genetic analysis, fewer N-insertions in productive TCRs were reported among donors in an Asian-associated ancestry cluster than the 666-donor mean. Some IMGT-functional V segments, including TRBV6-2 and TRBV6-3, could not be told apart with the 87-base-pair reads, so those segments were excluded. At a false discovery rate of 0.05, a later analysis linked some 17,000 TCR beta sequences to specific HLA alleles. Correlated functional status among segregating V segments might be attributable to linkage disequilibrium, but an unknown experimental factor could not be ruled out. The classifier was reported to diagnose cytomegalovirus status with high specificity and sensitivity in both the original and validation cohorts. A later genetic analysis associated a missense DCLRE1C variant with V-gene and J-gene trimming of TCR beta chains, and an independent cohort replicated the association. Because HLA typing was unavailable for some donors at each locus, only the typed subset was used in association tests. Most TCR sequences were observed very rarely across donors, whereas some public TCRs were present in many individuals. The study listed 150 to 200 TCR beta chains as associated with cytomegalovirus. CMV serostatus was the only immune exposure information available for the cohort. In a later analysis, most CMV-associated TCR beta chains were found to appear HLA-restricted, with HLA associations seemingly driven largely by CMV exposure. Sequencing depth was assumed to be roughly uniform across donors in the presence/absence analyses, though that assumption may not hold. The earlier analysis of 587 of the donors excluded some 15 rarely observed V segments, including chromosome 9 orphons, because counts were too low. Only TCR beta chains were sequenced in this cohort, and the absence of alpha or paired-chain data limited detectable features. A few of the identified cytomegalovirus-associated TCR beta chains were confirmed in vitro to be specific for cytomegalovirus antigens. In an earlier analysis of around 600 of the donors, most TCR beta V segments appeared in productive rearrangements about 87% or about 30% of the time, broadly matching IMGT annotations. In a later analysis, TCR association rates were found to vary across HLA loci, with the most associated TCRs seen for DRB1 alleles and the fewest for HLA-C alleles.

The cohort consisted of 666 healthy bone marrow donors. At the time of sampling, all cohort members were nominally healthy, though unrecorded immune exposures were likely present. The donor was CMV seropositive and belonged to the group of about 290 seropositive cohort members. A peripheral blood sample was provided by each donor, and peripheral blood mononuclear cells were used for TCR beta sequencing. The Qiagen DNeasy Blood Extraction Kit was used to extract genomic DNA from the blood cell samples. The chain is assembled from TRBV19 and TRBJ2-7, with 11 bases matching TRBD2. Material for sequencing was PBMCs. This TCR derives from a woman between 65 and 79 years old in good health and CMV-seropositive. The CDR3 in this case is CASSTLAGGGEQYF. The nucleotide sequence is TGTGCCAGTAGTACCCTAGCGGGAGGAGGAGAGCAGTACTTC.